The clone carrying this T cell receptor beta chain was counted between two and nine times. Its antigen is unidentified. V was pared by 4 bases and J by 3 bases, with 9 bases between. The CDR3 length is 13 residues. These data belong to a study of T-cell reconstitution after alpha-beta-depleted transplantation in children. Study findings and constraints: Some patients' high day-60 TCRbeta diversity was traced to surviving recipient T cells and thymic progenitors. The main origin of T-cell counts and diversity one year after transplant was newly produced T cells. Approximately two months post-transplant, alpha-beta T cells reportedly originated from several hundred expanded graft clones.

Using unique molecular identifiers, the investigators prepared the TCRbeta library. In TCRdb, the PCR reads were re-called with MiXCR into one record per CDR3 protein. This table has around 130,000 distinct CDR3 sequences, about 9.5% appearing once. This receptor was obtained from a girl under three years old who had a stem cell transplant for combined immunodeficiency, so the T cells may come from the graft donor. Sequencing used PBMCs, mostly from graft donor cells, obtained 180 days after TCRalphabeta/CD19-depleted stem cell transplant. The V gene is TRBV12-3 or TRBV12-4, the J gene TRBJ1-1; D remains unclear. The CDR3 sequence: CASSWSGHTEAFF. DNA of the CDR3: TGTGCCAGCAGTTGGTCGGGCCACACTGAAGCTTTCTTT.